This T cell receptor (beta chain) originates from a study of identical twins. One entry per CDR3 protein, called by TCRdb with MiXCR from the 5' RACE reads. The table includes 400,000 or so distinct CDR3 sequences, around 9% detected once. A few counts support this clonotype. Its antigen remains unknown. This CDR3 is 13 amino acids long. The germline V gene has CDR1 MNHEY and CDR2 SVGAGI. The V end was cut by 8 bases, the J end by 0 bases, with 10 bases between. Study outcomes and limitations: Sequences that were beta out-of-frame showed weaker excess twin sharing. It was possible that invariant MAIT and iNKT cells partly confounded the zero-insertion analyses. Clonotypes of the beta chain that were abundant in cord blood carried fewer insertions (memory repertoires showed none). Cross-sectional statistics, not tracking of the same donors, supported the conclusions.

The genes are TRBV6-5 and TRBJ1-1; TRBD1 might be the D (5 bases). The material sequenced was naive T cells sorted from blood. The receptor comes from a woman in her 50s in good health. The CDR3 here is CASCGGLNTEAFF. The CDR3 nucleotides are TGTGCCAGCTGCGGGGGTTTGAACACTGAAGCTTTCTTT.